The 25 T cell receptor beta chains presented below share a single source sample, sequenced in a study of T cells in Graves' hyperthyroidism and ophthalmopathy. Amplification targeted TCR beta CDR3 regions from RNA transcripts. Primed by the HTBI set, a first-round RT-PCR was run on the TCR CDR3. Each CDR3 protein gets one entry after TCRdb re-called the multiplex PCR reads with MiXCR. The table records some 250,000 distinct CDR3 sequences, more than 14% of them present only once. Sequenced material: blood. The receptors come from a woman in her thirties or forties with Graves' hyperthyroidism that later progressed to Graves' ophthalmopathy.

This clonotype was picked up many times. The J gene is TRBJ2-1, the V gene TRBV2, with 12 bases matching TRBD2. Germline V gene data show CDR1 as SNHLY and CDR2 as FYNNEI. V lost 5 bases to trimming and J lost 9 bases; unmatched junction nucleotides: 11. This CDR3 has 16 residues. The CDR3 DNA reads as TGTGCCAGCAGTCCCCTTTGGACTAGCGGGATCCGTGAGCAGTTCTTC. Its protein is CASSPLWTSGIREQFF.

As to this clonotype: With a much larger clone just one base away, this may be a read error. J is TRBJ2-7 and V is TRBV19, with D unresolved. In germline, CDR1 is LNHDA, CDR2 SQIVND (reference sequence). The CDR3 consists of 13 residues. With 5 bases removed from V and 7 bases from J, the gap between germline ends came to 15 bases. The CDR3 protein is CASSSLYVDEQYF. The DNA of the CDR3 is TGTGCCAGTAGTTCACTTTATGTTGATGAGCAGTACTTC.

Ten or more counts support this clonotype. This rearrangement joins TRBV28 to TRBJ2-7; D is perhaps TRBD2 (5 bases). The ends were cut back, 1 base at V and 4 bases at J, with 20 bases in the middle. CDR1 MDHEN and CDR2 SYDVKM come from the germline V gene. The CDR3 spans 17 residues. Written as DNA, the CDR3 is TGTGCCAGCAGTTTATTCCGGTTACGGGAAAGCACGTACGAGCAGTACTTC. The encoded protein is CASSLFRLRESTYEQYF.

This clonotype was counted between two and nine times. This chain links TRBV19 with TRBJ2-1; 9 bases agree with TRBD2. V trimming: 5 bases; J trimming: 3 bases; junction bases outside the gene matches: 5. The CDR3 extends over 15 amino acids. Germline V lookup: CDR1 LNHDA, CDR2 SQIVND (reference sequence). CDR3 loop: CASSVGLAFYNEQFF. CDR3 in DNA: TGTGCCAGTAGTGTGGGACTAGCTTTCTACAATGAGCAGTTCTTC.

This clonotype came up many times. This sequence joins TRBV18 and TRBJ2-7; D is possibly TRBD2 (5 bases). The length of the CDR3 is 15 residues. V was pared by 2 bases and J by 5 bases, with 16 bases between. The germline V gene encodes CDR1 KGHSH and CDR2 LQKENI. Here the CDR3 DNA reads TGTGCCAGCTCACCAACCGGTGGAGCGGTCGACGAGCAGTACTTC. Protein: CASSPTGGAVDEQYF. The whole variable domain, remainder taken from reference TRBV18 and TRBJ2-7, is NAGVMQNPRHLVRRRGQEARLRCSPMKGHSHVYWYRQLPEEGLKFMVYLQKENIIDESGMPKERFSAEFPKEGPSILRIQQVVRGDSAAYFCASSPTGGAVDEQYFGPGTRLTVT.

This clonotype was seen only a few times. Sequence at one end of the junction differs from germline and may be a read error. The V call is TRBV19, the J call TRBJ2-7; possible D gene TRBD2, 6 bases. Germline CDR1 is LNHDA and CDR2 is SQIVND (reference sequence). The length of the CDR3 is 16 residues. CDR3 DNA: TGTGCCGGTAGTATAAGGGCGGGGTCCAGCTCCTACGAGCAGTACTTC. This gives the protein CAGSIRAGSSSYEQYF.

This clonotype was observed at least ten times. CDR3 loop: CASSTPWTPIWEQYF. The DNA of the CDR3 is TGTGCCAGCAGTACCCCTTGGACACCGATCTGGGAGCAGTACTTC. The V gene is TRBV28, the J gene TRBJ2-7, with a weak D call TRBD1 (5 bases). Trimming removed 5 bases at V and 7 bases at J, with 21 bases between. Germline CDR1 MDHEN, CDR2 SYDVKM. The CDR3 has 15 amino acids.

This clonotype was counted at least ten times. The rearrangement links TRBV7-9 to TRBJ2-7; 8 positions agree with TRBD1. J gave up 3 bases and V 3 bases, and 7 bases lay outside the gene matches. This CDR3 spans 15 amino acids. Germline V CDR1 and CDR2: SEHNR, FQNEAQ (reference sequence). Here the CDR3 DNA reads TGTGCCAGCAGCTTCACCCGGGACAGGAGCTACGAGCAGTACTTC. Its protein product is CASSFTRDRSYEQYF.

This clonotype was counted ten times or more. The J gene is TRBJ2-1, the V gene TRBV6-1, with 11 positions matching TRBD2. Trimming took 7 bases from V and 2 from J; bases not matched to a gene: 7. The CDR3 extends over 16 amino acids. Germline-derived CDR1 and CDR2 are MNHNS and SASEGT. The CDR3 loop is CASKPGTSGTYNEQFF. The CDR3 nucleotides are TGTGCCAGCAAACCTGGGACTAGCGGTACCTACAATGAGCAGTTCTTC.

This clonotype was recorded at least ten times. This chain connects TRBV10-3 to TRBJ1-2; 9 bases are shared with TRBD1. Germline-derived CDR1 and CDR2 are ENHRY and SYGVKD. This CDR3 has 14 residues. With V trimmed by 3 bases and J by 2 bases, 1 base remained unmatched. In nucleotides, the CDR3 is TGTGCCATCAGTGATACAGGGGGCAACTATGGCTACACCTTC. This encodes CAISDTGGNYGYTF.

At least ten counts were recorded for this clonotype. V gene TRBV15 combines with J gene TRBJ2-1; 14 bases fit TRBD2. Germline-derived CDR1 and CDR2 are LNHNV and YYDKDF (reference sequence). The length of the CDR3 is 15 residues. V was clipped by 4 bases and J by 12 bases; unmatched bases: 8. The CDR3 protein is CATSTLGLAGVGQFF. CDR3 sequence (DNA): TGTGCCACCAGCACGTTGGGACTAGCGGGAGTAGGGCAGTTCTTC.

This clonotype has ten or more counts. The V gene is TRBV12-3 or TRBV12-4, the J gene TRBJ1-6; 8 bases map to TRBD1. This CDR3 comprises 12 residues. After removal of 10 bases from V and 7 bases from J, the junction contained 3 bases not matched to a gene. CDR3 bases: TGTGCCACCAGACAGGGGAATTCACCCCTCCACTTT. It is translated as CATRQGNSPLHF.

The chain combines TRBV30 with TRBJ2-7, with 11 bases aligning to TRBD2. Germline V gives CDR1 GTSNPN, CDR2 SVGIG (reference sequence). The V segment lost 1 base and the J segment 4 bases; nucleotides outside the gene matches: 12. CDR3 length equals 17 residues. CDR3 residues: CAWSGGVSGRATYEQYF. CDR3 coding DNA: TGTGCCTGGAGTGGAGGGGTTAGCGGGAGGGCCACGTACGAGCAGTACTTC.

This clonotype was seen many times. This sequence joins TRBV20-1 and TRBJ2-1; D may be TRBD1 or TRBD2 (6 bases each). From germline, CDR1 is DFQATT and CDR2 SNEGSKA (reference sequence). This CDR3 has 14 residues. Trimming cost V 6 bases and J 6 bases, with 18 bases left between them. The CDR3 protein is CSAPRGVLGNEQFF. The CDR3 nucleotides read TGCAGTGCCCCGAGGGGGGTTCTCGGCAATGAGCAGTTCTTC.

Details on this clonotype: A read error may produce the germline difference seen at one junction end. CDR3 in DNA: TGCAGTGCTTACGACGCAGCGAACACCGGGGAGATGTTTTTT. Translation: CSAYDAANTGEMFF. V usage is TRBV20-1 and J usage is TRBJ2-2; possibly TRBD2 for D (5 bases). The germline V gene has CDR1 DFQATT and CDR2 SNEGSKA (reference sequence). The CDR3 contains 14 residues.

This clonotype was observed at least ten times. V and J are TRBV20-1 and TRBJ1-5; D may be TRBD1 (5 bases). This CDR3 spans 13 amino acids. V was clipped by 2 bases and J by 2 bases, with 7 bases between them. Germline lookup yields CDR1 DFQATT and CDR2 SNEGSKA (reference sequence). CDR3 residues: CSARRDGNQPQHF. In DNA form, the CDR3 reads TGCAGTGCTAGACGGGACGGCAATCAGCCCCAGCATTTT.

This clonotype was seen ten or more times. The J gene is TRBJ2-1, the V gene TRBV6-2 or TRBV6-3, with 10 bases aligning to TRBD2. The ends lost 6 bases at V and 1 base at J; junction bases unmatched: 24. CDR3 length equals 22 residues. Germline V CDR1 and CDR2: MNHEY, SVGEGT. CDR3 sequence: CASSPLGRPLLAGFRSYNEQFF. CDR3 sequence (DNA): TGTGCCAGCAGCCCCCTCGGTCGCCCCCTACTAGCGGGATTTCGTTCCTACAATGAGCAGTTCTTC.

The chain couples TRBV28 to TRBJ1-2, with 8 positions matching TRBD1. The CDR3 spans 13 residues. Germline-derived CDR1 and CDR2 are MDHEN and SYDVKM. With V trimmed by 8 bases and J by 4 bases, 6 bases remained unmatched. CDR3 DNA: TGTGCCAGCGGCAGGGGGCAGGGCTATGGCTACACCTTC. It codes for CASGRGQGYGYTF.

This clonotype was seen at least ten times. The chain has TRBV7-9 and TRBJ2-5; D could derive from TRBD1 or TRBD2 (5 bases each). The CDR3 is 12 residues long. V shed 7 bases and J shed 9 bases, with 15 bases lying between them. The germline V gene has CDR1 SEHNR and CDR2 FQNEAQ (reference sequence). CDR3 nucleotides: TGTGCCAGCACCCTAGGGACCTCCCCCCAGTACTTC. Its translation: CASTLGTSPQYF. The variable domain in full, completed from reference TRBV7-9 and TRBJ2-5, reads DTGVSQNPRHKITKRGQNVTFRCDPISEHNRLYWYRQTLGQGPEFLTYFQNEAQLEKSRLLSDRFSAERPKGSFSTLEIQRTEQGDSAMYLCASTLGTSPQYFGPGTRLLVL.

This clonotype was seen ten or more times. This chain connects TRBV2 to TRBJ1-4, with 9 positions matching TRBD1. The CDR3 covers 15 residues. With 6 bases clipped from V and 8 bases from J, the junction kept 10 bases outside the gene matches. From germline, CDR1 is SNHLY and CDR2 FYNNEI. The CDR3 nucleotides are TGTGCCAGCAGAGCAACAGGGGGCGGTCGGGAAAAACTGTTTTTT. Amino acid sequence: CASRATGGGREKLFF.

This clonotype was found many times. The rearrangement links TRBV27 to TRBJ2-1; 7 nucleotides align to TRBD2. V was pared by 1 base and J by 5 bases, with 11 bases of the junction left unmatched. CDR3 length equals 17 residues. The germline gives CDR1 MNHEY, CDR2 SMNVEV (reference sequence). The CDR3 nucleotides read TGTGCCAGCAGTTTATTCTTGTATCGCGGGAGCAACAATGAGCAGTTCTTC. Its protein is CASSLFLYRGSNNEQFF.

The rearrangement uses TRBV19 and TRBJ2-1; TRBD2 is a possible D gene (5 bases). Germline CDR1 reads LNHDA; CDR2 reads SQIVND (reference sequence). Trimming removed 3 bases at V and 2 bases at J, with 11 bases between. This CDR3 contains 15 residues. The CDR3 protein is CASSMGRRAYNEQFF. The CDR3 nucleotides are TGTGCCAGTAGTATGGGTAGGCGGGCCTACAATGAGCAGTTCTTC.

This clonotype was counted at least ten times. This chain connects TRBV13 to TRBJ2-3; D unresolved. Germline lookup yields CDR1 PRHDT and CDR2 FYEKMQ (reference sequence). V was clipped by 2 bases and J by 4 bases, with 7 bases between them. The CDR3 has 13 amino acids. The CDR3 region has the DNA TGTGCCAGCAGCTTATACCTGGCAGATACGCAGTATTTT. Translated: CASSLYLADTQYF.

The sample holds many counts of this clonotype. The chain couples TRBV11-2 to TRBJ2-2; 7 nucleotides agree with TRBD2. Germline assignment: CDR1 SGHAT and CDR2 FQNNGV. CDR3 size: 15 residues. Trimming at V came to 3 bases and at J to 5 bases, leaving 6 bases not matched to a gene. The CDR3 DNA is TGTGCCAGCAGCTTTTCTAGCGGAGGGACCGGGGAGCTGTTTTTT. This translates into CASSFSSGGTGELFF.

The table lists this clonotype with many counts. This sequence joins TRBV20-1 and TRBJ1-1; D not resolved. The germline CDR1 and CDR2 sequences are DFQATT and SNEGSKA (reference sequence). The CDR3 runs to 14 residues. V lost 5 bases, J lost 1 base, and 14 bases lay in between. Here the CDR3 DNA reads TGCAGTGCTTCAAACAACAGAAAGAACACTGAAGCTTTCTTT. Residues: CSASNNRKNTEAFF.